This record looks at one TCR beta chain sequence and its context. Its antigen is unknown. The entry originates in a study of cytomegalovirus exposure and HLA in healthy donors. Broader study findings: The investigators catalogued some 160 TCR beta chains as cytomegalovirus-associated.

PCR involved 60 Vbeta and 13 Jbeta primers. Some clones are missing from TCRdb's copy, which holds only in-frame ones; the method was immunoSEQ multiplex PCR. This sample's table has some 75,000 clones. The germline V gene has CDR1 MDHEN and CDR2 SYDVKM. The CDR3 contains 16 residues. The V segment lost 11 bases and the J segment 8 bases; nucleotides outside the gene matches: 12. These donors counted as nominally healthy when sampled, but unrecorded immune exposures were likely. Sequencing used PBMCs. The rearrangement joins TRBV28 to TRBJ2-1; 16 nucleotides match TRBD2. This receptor was identified in a female donor in good health and CMV-seropositive. The CDR3 DNA follows: TGTGCCGGATCCACCGGGACTAGCGGGAGGGCCGATGAGCAGTTCTTC. This gives the protein CAGSTGTSGRADEQFF.